These T cell receptor beta chains were read from a single sample in a study of T cell responses to AZD1222 COVID-19 vaccine. The protocol was immunoSEQ multiplex PCR, while the TCRdb copy is restricted to in-frame clones and leaves out a portion. The table has around 110,000 clones, just under 95% seen once. This specimen consisted of peripheral blood, obtained on day 0 of AZD1222 vaccination. These receptors originate from an adult in good health. Each CDR3 is given with its conserved first and last residue. A D gene is named only where the DNA matches it firmly. Rows may omit the clone size; those that give it use once, few, many or a size class.

V: TRBV7-3
size: NA
D: TRBD1
J: TRBJ2-6
CDR3: CASSLSRDRVGANVLTF
DNA: TGTGCCAGCAGCTTATCCCGGGACAGGGTTGGGGCCAACGTCCTGACTTTC

V: TRBV7-9
size: NA
D: NA
J: TRBJ1-1
CDR3: CASSLAGTRQREAFF
DNA: TGTGCCAGCAGCTTAGCGGGAACACGGCAGCGTGAAGCTTTCTTT

V: TRBV10-1
size: NA
D: NA
J: TRBJ2-2
CDR3: CASSVQPLGNTGELFF
DNA: TGCGCCAGCAGTGTCCAGCCCCTGGGGAACACCGGGGAGCTGTTTTTT

V: TRBV6-5
size: NA
D: NA
J: TRBJ2-3
CDR3: CASSTFKLAGDTQYF
DNA: TGTGCCAGCAGTACATTTAAGCTAGCAGGAGATACGCAGTATTTT

V: TRBV19
size: NA
D: TRBD1
J: TRBJ1-5
CDR3: CASSIRAETGRSNQPQHF
DNA: TGTGCCAGTAGTATCCGAGCCGAGACAGGGCGGAGCAATCAGCCCCAGCATTTT

V: TRBV30
size: NA
D: NA
J: TRBJ2-7
CDR3: CAWSEDSQEAYF
DNA: TGTGCCTGGAGTGAGGACTCCCAGGAGGCGTACTTC

V: TRBV7-7
size: NA
D: TRBD1
J: TRBJ2-1
CDR3: CASSPGQVGGEQFF
DNA: TGTGCCAGCTCCCCAGGACAGGTTGGGGGTGAGCAGTTCTTC

V: TRBV13
size: few
D: NA
J: TRBJ2-7
CDR3: CASSLGSYEQYF
DNA: TGTGCCAGCAGCTTAGGGTCCTACGAGCAGTACTTC

V: TRBV5-1
size: NA
D: NA
J: TRBJ1-5
CDR3: CASSLGAPNQPQHF
DNA: TGCGCCAGCAGCTTGGGGGCACCTAATCAGCCCCAGCATTTT

V: TRBV7-9
size: NA
D: NA
J: TRBJ2-3
CDR3: CASSLGTFTDTQYF
DNA: TGTGCCAGCAGCCTCGGGACTTTCACAGATACGCAGTATTTT

V: TRBV19
size: NA
D: NA
J: TRBJ2-1
CDR3: CASKSPGVFYEQFF
DNA: TGTGCCAGTAAGAGCCCGGGGGTTTTTTATGAGCAGTTCTTC

V: TRBV5-6
size: NA
D: NA
J: TRBJ1-2
CDR3: CASSYPTGLYGYTF
DNA: TGTGCCAGCAGCTACCCTACAGGGCTCTATGGCTACACCTTC

V: TRBV12-3/TRBV12-4
size: NA
D: NA
J: TRBJ2-2
CDR3: CASSFLVSGELFF
DNA: TGTGCCAGCAGTTTCTTAGTGTCCGGGGAGCTGTTTTTT

V: TRBV13
size: NA
D: TRBD2
J: TRBJ2-3
CDR3: CASSLRLAGPTDTQYF
DNA: TGTGCCAGCAGCCTTCGACTAGCGGGACCCACAGATACGCAGTATTTT

V: TRBV6-1
size: NA
D: TRBD1
J: TRBJ1-1
CDR3: CASSGLFFGQGKEEDTEAFF
DNA: TGTGCCAGCAGTGGCCTATTCTTTGGACAGGGGAAGGAAGAGGACACTGAAGCTTTCTTT

V: TRBV7-9
size: NA
D: TRBD1
J: TRBJ1-4
CDR3: CASSTTGTGGEKLFF
DNA: TGTGCCAGCAGCACCACCGGGACAGGGGGTGAAAAACTGTTTTTT

V: TRBV15
size: NA
D: TRBD2
J: TRBJ2-7
CDR3: CATSREAGESEQYF
DNA: TGTGCCACCAGCAGAGAAGCGGGAGAAAGCGAGCAGTACTTC

V: TRBV11-2
size: NA
D: TRBD1
J: TRBJ2-7
CDR3: CASSSIKGTGDPYEQYF
DNA: TGTGCCAGCAGCTCGATCAAAGGGACAGGAGACCCCTACGAGCAGTACTTC

V: TRBV2
size: NA
D: NA
J: TRBJ2-2
CDR3: CASSQRGVGVANTGELFF
DNA: TGTGCCAGCAGTCAAAGGGGGGTCGGGGTGGCGAACACCGGGGAGCTGTTTTTT

V: TRBV18
size: NA
D: NA
J: TRBJ1-4
CDR3: CASSRGVGEKLFF
DNA: TGTGCCAGCTCACGCGGAGTAGGGGAAAAACTGTTTTTT

V: TRBV28
size: NA
D: NA
J: TRBJ1-5
CDR3: CASSLVGMSNQPQHF
DNA: TGTGCCAGCAGTTTAGTGGGGATGAGCAATCAGCCCCAGCATTTT

V: TRBV6-6
size: NA
D: NA
J: TRBJ1-1
CDR3: CASSYGGSVSTEAFF
DNA: TGTGCCAGCAGTTACGGTGGTAGTGTAAGTACTGAAGCTTTCTTT

V: TRBV28
size: NA
D: TRBD2
J: TRBJ2-3
CDR3: CASSSRNLIAGGPSTDTQYF
DNA: TGTGCCAGCAGTTCCAGGAACCTCATAGCGGGAGGGCCTAGCACAGATACGCAGTATTTT

V: TRBV9
size: NA
D: NA
J: TRBJ2-3
CDR3: CASSVAELSTDTQYF
DNA: TGTGCCAGCAGCGTAGCCGAGCTAAGCACAGATACGCAGTATTTT

V: TRBV7-6
size: NA
D: TRBD2
J: TRBJ2-5
CDR3: CASSYLAEETQYF
DNA: TGTGCCAGCAGCTACCTAGCGGAAGAGACCCAGTACTTC

V: TRBV30
size: NA
D: TRBD1
J: TRBJ1-5
CDR3: CAWSQDRGLVSQHF
DNA: TGTGCCTGGAGTCAGGACAGGGGACTAGTTTCCCAGCATTTT

V: TRBV28
size: few
D: TRBD1
J: TRBJ1-1
CDR3: CASSRTGRLEAFF
DNA: TGTGCCAGCAGCAGGACAGGGCGACTTGAAGCTTTCTTT

V: TRBV15
size: NA
D: NA
J: TRBJ2-5
CDR3: CATSRDVETQYF
DNA: TGTGCCACCAGCAGAGATGTGGAGACCCAGTACTTC

V: TRBV3-1/TRBV3-2
size: NA
D: NA
J: TRBJ1-1
CDR3: CASTRQKGGTEAFF
DNA: TGTGCCAGCACGAGACAGAAGGGGGGCACTGAAGCTTTCTTT

V: TRBV6-5
size: NA
D: NA
J: TRBJ1-2
CDR3: CASSSYGYTF
DNA: TGTGCCAGCAGCAGCTATGGCTACACCTTC

V: TRBV28
size: NA
D: TRBD1
J: TRBJ1-5
CDR3: CASSLLSYRGRNQPQHF
DNA: TGTGCCAGCAGTTTATTAAGCTACAGGGGACGCAATCAGCCCCAGCATTTT

V: TRBV11-2
size: NA
D: NA
J: TRBJ1-1
CDR3: CASTSFGLPEAFF
DNA: TGTGCCAGCACATCTTTCGGACTGCCTGAAGCTTTCTTT

V: TRBV7-2
size: NA
D: TRBD2
J: TRBJ2-1
CDR3: CASSTRLAVSYNEQFF
DNA: TGTGCCAGCAGCACGCGACTAGCGGTTTCCTACAATGAGCAGTTCTTC

V: TRBV7-8
size: once
D: TRBD2
J: TRBJ2-2
CDR3: CASSPWTSGSFTGELFF
DNA: TGTGCCAGCAGCCCGTGGACTAGCGGGAGTTTCACCGGGGAGCTGTTTTTT

V: TRBV29-1
size: NA
D: TRBD1
J: TRBJ1-5
CDR3: CSGRDRLKWDSNQPQHF
DNA: TGCAGCGGCCGGGACAGGTTAAAGTGGGATAGCAATCAGCCCCAGCATTTT

V: TRBV2
size: once
D: NA
J: TRBJ2-2
CDR3: CASRGTGELFF
DNA: TGTGCCAGCAGAGGCACCGGGGAGCTGTTTTTT

V: TRBV10-3
size: NA
D: NA
J: TRBJ1-1
CDR3: CATQGGDTEAFF
DNA: TGTGCCACCCAGGGAGGAGACACTGAAGCTTTCTTT

V: TRBV11-2
size: NA
D: NA
J: TRBJ1-3
CDR3: CASSYWDAGSGNTIYF
DNA: TGTGCCAGCAGCTACTGGGACGCCGGCTCTGGAAACACCATATATTTT

V: TRBV5-1
size: NA
D: TRBD2
J: TRBJ2-5
CDR3: CASTPGLAVQETQYF
DNA: TGCGCCAGCACCCCGGGACTAGCGGTACAAGAGACCCAGTACTTC

V: TRBV2
size: once
D: TRBD1
J: TRBJ2-1
CDR3: CASLVQGQFNEQFF
DNA: TGTGCCAGCTTAGTCCAGGGACAGTTCAATGAGCAGTTCTTC

V: TRBV2
size: once
D: TRBD1
J: TRBJ1-2
CDR3: CASSERGQAFDYGYTF
DNA: TGTGCCAGCAGTGAACGGGGACAGGCTTTTGACTATGGCTACACCTTC

V: TRBV3-1/TRBV3-2
size: NA
D: NA
J: TRBJ1-5
CDR3: CASSQVPGVGQPQHF
DNA: TGTGCCAGCAGCCAAGTCCCGGGGGTAGGTCAGCCCCAGCATTTT